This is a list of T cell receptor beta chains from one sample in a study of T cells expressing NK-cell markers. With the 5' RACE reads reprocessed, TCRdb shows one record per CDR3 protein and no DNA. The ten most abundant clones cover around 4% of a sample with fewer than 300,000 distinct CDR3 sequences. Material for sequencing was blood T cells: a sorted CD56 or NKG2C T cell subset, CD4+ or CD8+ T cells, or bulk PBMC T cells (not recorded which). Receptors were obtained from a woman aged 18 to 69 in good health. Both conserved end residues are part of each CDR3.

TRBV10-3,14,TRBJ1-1,CAISETGMIREAFF
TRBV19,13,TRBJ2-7,CASSFRRREEQYF
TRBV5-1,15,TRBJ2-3,CASSLDPPSTDTQYF
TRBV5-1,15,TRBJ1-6,CATSAGGTYNSPLHF
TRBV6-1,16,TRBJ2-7,CASSGTQGQAAYEQYF
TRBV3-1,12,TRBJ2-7,CASSPRKGEQYF
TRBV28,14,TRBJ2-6,CASSFGMRANVLTF
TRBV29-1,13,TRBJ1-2,CSVVGDPSGGYTF
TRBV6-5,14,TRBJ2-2,CASSYSGSTGELFF
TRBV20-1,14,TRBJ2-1,CSARDFRLYNEQFF
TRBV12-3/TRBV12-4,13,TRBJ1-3,CASSGQGGNTIYF
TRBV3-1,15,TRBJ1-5,CASSHGTGSNQPQHF
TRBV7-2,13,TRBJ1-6,CASSHPSAAPLHF
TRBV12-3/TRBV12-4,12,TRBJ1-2,CASSLGENGYTF
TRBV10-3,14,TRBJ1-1,CAIRDPDRNIGAFF
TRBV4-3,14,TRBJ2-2,CASSLDFYTGELFF
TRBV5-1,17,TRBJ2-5,CASSSQGAPTSLETQYF
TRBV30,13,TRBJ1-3,CASGRGTGNTIYF
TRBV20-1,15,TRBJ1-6,CSARGTGRLNSPLHF
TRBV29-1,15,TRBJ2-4,CSVEAPRVAKNIQYF
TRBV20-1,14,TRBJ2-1,CSALQPYSYNEQFF
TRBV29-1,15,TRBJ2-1,CSTPRPLGSYNEQFF
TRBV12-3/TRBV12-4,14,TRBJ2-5,CASSLRTSKETQYF
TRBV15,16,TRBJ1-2,CATSREGGQAGYGYTF
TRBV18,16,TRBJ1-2,CASSPGGASLNYGYTF
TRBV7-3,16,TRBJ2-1,CASSLGPTSGYNEQFF
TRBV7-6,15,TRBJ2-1,CASSLGQRDYNEQFF
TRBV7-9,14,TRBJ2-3,CASLRSGGTDTQYF
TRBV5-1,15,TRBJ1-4,CASSLEAGGYEKLFF
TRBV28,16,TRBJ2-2,CASSLYTGGLGGELFF
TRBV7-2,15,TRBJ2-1,CASSLRSSKAHEQFF
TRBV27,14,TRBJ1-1,CASSSGLWGTEAFF
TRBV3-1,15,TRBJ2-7,CASSQGLARNHEQYF
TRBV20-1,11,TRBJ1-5,CSARDLTSQHF
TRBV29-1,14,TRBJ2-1,CSWTGEASYNEQFF
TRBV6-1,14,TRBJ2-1,CASLSGAGGNEQFF
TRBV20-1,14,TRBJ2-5,CSAGLGQRQETQYF
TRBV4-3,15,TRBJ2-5,CASSQDPGAGETQYF
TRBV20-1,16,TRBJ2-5,CSARQALAGGQETQYF
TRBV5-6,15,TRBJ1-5,CASSWAGGGDQPQHF
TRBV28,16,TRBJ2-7,CASSLPGLAGVYEQYF
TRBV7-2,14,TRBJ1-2,CASSFGGDPGGYTF
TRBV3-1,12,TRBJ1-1,CASSPWTGKAFF
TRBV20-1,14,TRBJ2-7,CSASSGDSSYEQYF
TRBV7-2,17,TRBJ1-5,CASSPGVGGVRNQPQHF
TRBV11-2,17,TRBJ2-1,CASSQAIRGPSYNEQFF
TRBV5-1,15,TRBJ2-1,CASSLGIGGLNEQFF
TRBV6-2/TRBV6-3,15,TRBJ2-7,CASSYSGPSRAEQYF
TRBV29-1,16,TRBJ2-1,CSANWGTSGRYNEQFF